Detailed here is one TCR beta chain. Its antigen is unknown. The data are from a study of T cell repertoires in cytomegalovirus infection. Study background: CMV infection together with matching HLA type was indicated by public TCR beta signatures.

Study-level findings and limits: Cumulative public TCR beta family frequency identified CMV carriers with the relevant HLA.

Via MiXCR, TCRdb re-called the reads, giving one row per CDR3 protein. The sample has around 770,000 distinct CDR3 sequences, almost 30% seen once; the top ten hold about an eighth. Trimming left V 0 bases short and J 2 bases short, with 13 bases between. The CDR3 covers 16 residues. CDR1 and CDR2 (germline): SGHDT, YYEEEE. This chain links TRBV5-6 with TRBJ2-3; TRBD2 might be the D (6 bases). The sequencing used cultured CD8+ T cells from PBMCs, collected from culture after CMV antigen stimulation. This sequence originates from a human donor in good health (CMV status not recorded). Some clones in this sample may be carry-over from other donors' samples. This CDR3 is CASSLVVAASTDTQYF. CDR3 sequence (DNA): TGTGCCAGCAGCTTGGTGGTAGCGGCTTCCACAGATACGCAGTATTTT.